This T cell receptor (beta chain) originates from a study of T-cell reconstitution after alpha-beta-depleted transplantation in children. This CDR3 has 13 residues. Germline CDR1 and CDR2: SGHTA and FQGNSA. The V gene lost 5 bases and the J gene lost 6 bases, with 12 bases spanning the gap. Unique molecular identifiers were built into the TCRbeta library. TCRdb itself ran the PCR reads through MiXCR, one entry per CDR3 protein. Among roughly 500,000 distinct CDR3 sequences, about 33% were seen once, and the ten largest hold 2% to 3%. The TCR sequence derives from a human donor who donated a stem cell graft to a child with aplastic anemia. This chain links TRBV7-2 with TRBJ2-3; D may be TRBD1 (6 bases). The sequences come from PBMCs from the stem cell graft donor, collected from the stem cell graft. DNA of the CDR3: TGTGCCAGCAGCGCCTCTGGGGGCGATACGCAGTATTTT. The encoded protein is CASSASGGDTQYF.